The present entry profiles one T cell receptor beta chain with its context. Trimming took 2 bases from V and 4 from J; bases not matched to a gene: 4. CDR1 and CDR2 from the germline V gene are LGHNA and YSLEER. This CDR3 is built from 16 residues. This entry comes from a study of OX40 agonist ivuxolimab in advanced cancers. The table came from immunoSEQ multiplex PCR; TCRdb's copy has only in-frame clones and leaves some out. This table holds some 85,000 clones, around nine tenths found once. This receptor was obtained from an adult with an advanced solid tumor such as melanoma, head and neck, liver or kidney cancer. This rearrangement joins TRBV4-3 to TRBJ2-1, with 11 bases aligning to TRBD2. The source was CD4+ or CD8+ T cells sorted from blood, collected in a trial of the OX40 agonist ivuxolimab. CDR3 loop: CASSQSLAGGYNEQFF. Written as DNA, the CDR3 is TGCGCCAGCAGCCAATCTCTAGCGGGGGGATACAATGAGCAGTTCTTC.